These 8 T cell receptor beta chains were all obtained from the same sample, sequenced in a study of cytomegalovirus exposure and HLA in healthy donors. Primers for the PCR totalled 60 Vbeta and 13 Jbeta. The data were produced by immunoSEQ multiplex PCR, yet TCRdb's version contains in-frame clones alone and is incomplete. The specimen's table records 75,000 to 85,000 clones. Sequencing was carried out using PBMCs. The receptors come from a man over 45 in good health and CMV-seronegative.

The chain has TRBV4-2 and TRBJ1-2, with no clear D. V was clipped by 0 bases and J by 4 bases, with 15 bases between them. Germline assignment: CDR1 LGHNA and CDR2 YNFKEQ. The CDR3 sequence is 16 residues long. The CDR3 region is CASSQDPAGVSYGYTF. The CDR3 nucleotides are TGTGCCAGCAGCCAAGATCCCGCGGGAGTGAGCTATGGCTACACCTTC.

The V and J genes are TRBV4-2 and TRBJ2-5; the D is unclear. The CDR3 contains 11 residues. CDR1 is LGHNA, CDR2 YNFKEQ, per germline. The germline V and J ends were trimmed by 3 bases and 5 bases, with 4 bases remaining between them. CDR3 amino acids: CASSHRETQYF. The CDR3 DNA follows: TGTGCCAGCAGCCACCGGGAGACCCAGTACTTC.

The chain couples TRBV5-1 to TRBJ2-7; no definite D call. V lost 5 bases and J lost 10, with 16 bases in between. The CDR3 loop spans 12 amino acids. Germline V gene lookup returns CDR1 SGHRS and CDR2 YFSETQ. DNA for the CDR3: TGCGCCAGCAGAACGCCCCCACAAAGACAGTACTTC. Amino acids: CASRTPPQRQYF.

This clone shows up as medium-sized by frequency. The rearrangement links TRBV4-2 to TRBJ2-2; 8 positions agree with TRBD2. CDR1 and CDR2 (germline): LGHNA, YNFKEQ. The length of the CDR3 is 15 residues. The junction had 3 bases not matched to a gene; V was cut back by 1 base and J by 5 bases. CDR3 nucleotides: TGTGCCAGCAGCCAAGCCGGGGGGGAAACCGGGGAGCTGTTTTTT. It is translated as CASSQAGGETGELFF.

CDR3 in amino acids: CASSEQAGGFIAKNIQYF. CDR3 nucleotides: TGTGCCAGCAGTGAACAAGCGGGGGGATTCATAGCCAAAAACATTCAGTACTTC. The J gene is TRBJ2-4, the V gene TRBV2; 9 bases line up with TRBD2. V was pared by 2 bases and J by 0 bases, with 8 bases of the junction left unmatched. From germline, CDR1 is SNHLY and CDR2 FYNNEI. The CDR3 loop spans 18 amino acids.

The rearrangement uses TRBV7-2 and TRBJ2-7, with 14 bases identical to TRBD2. CDR1 is SGHTA and CDR2 is FQGNSA in the germline V gene. Trimming took 5 bases from V and 6 from J; bases not matched to a gene: 3. The CDR3 is made up of 14 amino acids. CDR3: CASSIGTSGGEQYF. CDR3 DNA sequence: TGTGCCAGCAGCATCGGGACTAGCGGGGGCGAGCAGTACTTC.

The chain combines TRBV9 with TRBJ1-2; D not resolved. Germline-derived CDR1 and CDR2 are SGDLS and YYNGEE. V was shortened by 2 bases and J by 3 bases, with 8 bases between the two germline ends. The CDR3 length is 13 residues. The CDR3 is CASSVGGDYGYTF. The CDR3 region has the DNA TGTGCCAGCAGCGTGGGAGGAGACTATGGCTACACCTTC.

The CDR3 protein is CASSLQGEGEAFF. The CDR3 coding sequence is TGCGCCAGCAGCCTACAGGGGGAGGGTGAAGCTTTCTTT. The genes are TRBV5-1 and TRBJ1-1; 8 bases fit TRBD1. J gave up 7 bases and V 4 bases, and 6 bases lay outside the gene matches. The CDR3 is 13 residues long. The germline CDR1 and CDR2 sequences are SGHRS and YFSETQ.